One and the same sample provided the 2 T cell receptor beta chains below, sequenced in a study of shared clonotypes between healthy human individuals. TCRdb's copy holds only in-frame clones and misses some; the assay was immunoSEQ multiplex PCR. This sample has some 2,500,000 clones, with around 93% found just once. The source material was naive CD4+ T cells from PBMCs. Subset meaning: CD45RA+ positively selected. These receptors were taken from a man between 18 and 35 years old in good health. Some clones in this sample may be carry-over from other donors' samples.

In regard to this clone: At one boundary the junction diverges from the germline segment, which might be a read error. Other DNA sequences in this specimen translate into the identical CDR3. The V call is TRBV7-9, the J call TRBJ1-2; TRBD1 aligns across 8 bases. CDR3 length equals 12 residues. Per germline, CDR1 SEHNR and CDR2 FQNEAQ (reference sequence). Here the CDR3 DNA reads TGTGCCAGCAGCTTAGACCAGGGGGCTGGGTCCTTC. It translates to CASSLDQGAGSF.

The chain recombines TRBV5-6 with TRBJ1-2; 8 nucleotides align to TRBD1. Germline V lookup: CDR1 SGHDT, CDR2 YYEEEE. The J segment lost 6 bases and the V segment lost 3 bases, leaving 4 bases of the junction unmatched. The length of the CDR3 is 13 residues. CDR3 DNA sequence: TGTGCCAGCAGCTCCGACAGGGGTCATGGCTACACCTTC. Its translation: CASSSDRGHGYTF. The whole variable domain, filled in from reference TRBV5-6 and TRBJ1-2, reads DAGVTQSPTHLIKTRGQQVTLRCSPKSGHDTVSWYQQALGQGPQFIFQYYEEEERQRGNFPDRFSGHQFPNYSSELNVNALLLGDSALYLCASSSDRGHGYTFGSGTRLTVV.